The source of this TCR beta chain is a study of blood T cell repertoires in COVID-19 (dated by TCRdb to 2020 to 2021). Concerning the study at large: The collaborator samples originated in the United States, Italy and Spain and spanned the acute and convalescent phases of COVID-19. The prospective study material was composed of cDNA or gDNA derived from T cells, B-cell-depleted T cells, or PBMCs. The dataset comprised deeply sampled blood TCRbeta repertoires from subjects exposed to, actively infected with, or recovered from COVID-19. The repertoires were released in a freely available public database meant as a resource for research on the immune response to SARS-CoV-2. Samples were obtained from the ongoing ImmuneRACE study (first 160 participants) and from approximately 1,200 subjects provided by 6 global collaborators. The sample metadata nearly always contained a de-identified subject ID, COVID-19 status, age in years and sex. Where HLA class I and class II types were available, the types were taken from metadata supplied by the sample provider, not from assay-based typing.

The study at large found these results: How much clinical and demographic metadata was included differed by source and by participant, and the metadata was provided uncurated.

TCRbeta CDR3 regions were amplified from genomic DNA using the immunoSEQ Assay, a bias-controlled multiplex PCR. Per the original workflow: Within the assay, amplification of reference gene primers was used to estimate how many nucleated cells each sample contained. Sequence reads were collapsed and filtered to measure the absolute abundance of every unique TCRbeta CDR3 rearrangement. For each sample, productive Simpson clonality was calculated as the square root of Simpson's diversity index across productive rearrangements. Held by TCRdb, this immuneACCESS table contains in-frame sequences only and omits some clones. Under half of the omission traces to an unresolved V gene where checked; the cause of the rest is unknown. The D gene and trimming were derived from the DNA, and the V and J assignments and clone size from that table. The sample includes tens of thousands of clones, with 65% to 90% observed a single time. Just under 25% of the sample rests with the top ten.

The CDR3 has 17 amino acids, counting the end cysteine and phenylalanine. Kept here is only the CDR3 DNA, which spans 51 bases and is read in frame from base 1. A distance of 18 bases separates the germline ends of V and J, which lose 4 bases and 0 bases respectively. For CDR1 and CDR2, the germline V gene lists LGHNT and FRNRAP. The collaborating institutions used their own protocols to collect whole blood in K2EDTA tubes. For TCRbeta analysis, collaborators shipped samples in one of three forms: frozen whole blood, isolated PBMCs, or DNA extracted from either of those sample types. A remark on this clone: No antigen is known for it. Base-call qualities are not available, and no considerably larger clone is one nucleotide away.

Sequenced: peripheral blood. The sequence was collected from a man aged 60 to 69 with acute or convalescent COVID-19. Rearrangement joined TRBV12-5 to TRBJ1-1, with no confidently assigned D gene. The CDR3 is CASGSTPGAYMNTEAFF. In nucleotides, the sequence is TGTGCTAGTGGTTCTACCCCGGGAGCTTACATGAACACTGAAGCTTTCTTT. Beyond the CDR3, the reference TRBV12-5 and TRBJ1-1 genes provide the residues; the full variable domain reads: DARVTQTPRHKVTEMGQEVTMRCQPILGHNTVFWYRQTMMQGLELLAYFRNRAPLDDSGMPKDRFSAEMPDATLATLKIQPSEPRDSAVYFCASGSTPGAYMNTEAFFGQGTRLTVV.